These 9 T cell receptor beta chains came from one sample sequenced in a study of blood T cells in healthy people across ages. Primers used in a second PCR of about 6 to 11 cycles were a sample-barcoded 5' primer and a J-beta primer mix. TCRdb processed the 5' RACE reads anew with MiXCR; each CDR3 protein has one entry. Of nearly 800,000 distinct CDR3 sequences in the sample, approximately 53% were seen once. The sequencing sample was made of blood. The receptors stem from a man in his forties or fifties in good health.

The V gene is TRBV20-1, the J gene TRBJ2-7; TRBD1 or TRBD2 may be the D gene (5 bases each). The V gene lost 6 bases and the J gene lost 1 base, with 13 bases spanning the gap. The CDR3 extends over 13 amino acids. Per germline, CDR1 DFQATT and CDR2 SNEGSKA (reference sequence). CDR3 loop: CSAHGAMSYEQYF. CDR3 nucleotides: TGCAGTGCCCACGGGGCTATGTCCTACGAGCAGTACTTC.

The chain is built from TRBV29-1 and TRBJ2-4, with a weak D call TRBD1 (5 bases). The CDR3 covers 13 residues. Germline-derived CDR1 and CDR2 are SQVTM and ANQGSEA. CDR3 amino acids: CSCGNRAKNIQYF. The CDR3 DNA is TGCAGTTGTGGAAACAGGGCCAAAAACATTCAGTACTTC. The full variable domain, rest sourced from reference TRBV29-1 and TRBJ2-4, is SAVISQKPSRDICQRGTSLTIQCQVDSQVTMMFWYRQQPGQSLTLIATANQGSEATYESGFVIDKFPISRPNLTFSTLTVSNMSPEDSSIYLCSCGNRAKNIQYFGAGTRLSVL.

The chain is built from TRBV11-3 and TRBJ2-7; D unclear. Trimming pared 2 bases from V and 4 bases from J, leaving 9 bases between. From germline, CDR1 is SGHNT and CDR2 YENEEA. The CDR3 extends over 13 amino acids. CDR3 protein: CASSLRRQYEQYF. Here the CDR3 DNA reads TGTGCCAGCAGCTTACGGCGGCAGTACGAGCAGTACTTC. Full variable domain (missing parts from reference TRBV11-3 and TRBJ2-7): EAGVVQSPRYKIIEKKQPVAFWCNPISGHNTLYWYLQNLGQGPELLIRYENEEAVDDSQLPKDRFSAERLKGVDSTLKIQPAELGDSAVYLCASSLRRQYEQYFGPGTRLTVT.

This sequence joins TRBV24-1 and TRBJ2-4; D is ambiguous. This CDR3 contains 11 residues. CDR1 KGHDR and CDR2 SFDVKD come from the germline V gene. Trimming removed 4 bases at V and 5 bases at J, with 2 bases between. The DNA for the CDR3 is TGTGCCACCAGTGACGAAAACATTCAGTACTTC. Its translation: CATSDENIQYF.

The chain employs TRBV12-3 or TRBV12-4 and TRBJ2-5; D could derive from TRBD1 or TRBD2 (5 bases each). The CDR3 runs to 14 residues. V was cut by 4 bases and J by 10 bases, with 19 bases left in between. The CDR3 protein is CASSSPGAAAGQYF. Here the CDR3 DNA reads TGTGCCAGCAGTTCCCCTGGGGCGGCGGCGGGCCAGTACTTC.

This clonotype was picked up a small number of times. V usage is TRBV7-2 and J usage is TRBJ2-1; 11 nucleotides agree with TRBD2. Trimming took 5 bases from V and 7 from J; bases not matched to a gene: 13. CDR3 length: 17 residues. CDR1 SGHTA and CDR2 FQGNSA come from the germline V gene. Here the CDR3 DNA reads TGTGCCAGCAGCCGGAACCCCGGGACTAGCGGTTTGAATGAGCAGTTCTTC. Its translation: CASSRNPGTSGLNEQFF.

This clonotype came up once. J is TRBJ2-1 and V is TRBV6-2 or TRBV6-3, with 10 bases fitting TRBD2. Germline V lookup: CDR1 MNHEY, CDR2 SVGEGT. Losses at the gene ends were 11 bases for V and 4 bases for J; bases not matched to a gene: 11. CDR3 length equals 15 residues. CDR3 region: CALSGRAFGYNEQFF. As DNA, the CDR3 is TGTGCCTTGAGCGGGAGGGCCTTTGGGTACAATGAGCAGTTCTTC.

The sample holds a few counts of this clonotype. The chain recombines TRBV11-2 with TRBJ1-2; maybe TRBD1 (6 bases). The CDR3 has 16 amino acids. Germline V gene data show CDR1 as SGHAT and CDR2 as FQNNGV. With 1 base removed from V and 0 bases from J, the gap between germline ends came to 12 bases. This chain's CDR3 is CASSLVPTGSNYGYTF. The CDR3 region has the DNA TGTGCCAGCAGCTTAGTACCGACAGGTTCTAACTATGGCTACACCTTC.

The J gene is TRBJ2-7, the V gene TRBV7-6, with 8 bases lining up with TRBD1. Germline V gene lookup returns CDR1 SGHVS and CDR2 FNYEAQ. V dropped 5 bases and J dropped 3; count of bases not matched to a gene: 9. This CDR3 comprises 15 residues. CDR3 in amino acids: CASSIRYRGDYEQYF. The CDR3 nucleotides are TGTGCCAGCAGCATAAGATACAGGGGGGACTACGAGCAGTACTTC.